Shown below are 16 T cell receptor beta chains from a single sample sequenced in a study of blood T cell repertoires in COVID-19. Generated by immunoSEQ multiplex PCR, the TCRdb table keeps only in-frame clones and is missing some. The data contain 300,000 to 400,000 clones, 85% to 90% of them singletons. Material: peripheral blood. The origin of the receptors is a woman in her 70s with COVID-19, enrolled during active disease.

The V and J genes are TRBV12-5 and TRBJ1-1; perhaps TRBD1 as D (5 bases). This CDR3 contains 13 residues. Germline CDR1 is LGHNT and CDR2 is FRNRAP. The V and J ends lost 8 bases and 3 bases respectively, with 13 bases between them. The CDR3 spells CASSQAGDTEAFF. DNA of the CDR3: TGTGCTAGTTCACAGGCTGGGGACACTGAAGCTTTCTTT.

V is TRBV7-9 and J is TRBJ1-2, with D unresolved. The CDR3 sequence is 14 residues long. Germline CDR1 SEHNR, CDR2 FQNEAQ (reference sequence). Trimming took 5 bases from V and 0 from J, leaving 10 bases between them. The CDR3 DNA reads TGTGCCAGCAGCCCCGCCGGAGCTAACTATGGCTACACCTTC. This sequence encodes CASSPAGANYGYTF.

CDR3 amino acids: CASSLDDKAKLFF. The CDR3 DNA sequence: TGTGCCAGCAGCTTAGACGATAAAGCCAAACTGTTTTTT. The V call is TRBV7-2, the J call TRBJ1-4; no reliable D call. Germline V gene sequence: CDR1 SGHTA, CDR2 FQGNSA. The V end lost 1 base, the J end lost 11 bases, and 11 bases lay between the germline ends. The CDR3 covers 13 residues.

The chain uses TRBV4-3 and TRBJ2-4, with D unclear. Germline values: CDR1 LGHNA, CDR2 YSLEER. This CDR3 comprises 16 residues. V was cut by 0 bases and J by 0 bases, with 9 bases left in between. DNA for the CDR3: TGCGCCAGCAGCCAAGATCTGACACTAGCCAAAAACATTCAGTACTTC. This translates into CASSQDLTLAKNIQYF.

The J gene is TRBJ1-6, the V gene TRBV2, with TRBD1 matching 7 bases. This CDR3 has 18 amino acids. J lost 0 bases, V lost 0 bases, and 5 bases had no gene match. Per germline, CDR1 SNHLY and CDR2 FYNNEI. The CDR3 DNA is TGTGCCAGCAGTGAAGCTGAGGACAGGAGCTCCTATAATTCACCCCTCCACTTT. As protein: CASSEAEDRSSYNSPLHF. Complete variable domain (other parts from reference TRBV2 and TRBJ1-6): EPEVTQTPSHQVTQMGQEVILRCVPISNHLYFYWYRQILGQKVEFLVSFYNNEISEKSEIFDDQFSVERPDGSNFTLKIRSTKLEDSAMYFCASSEAEDRSSYNSPLHFGNGTRLTVT.

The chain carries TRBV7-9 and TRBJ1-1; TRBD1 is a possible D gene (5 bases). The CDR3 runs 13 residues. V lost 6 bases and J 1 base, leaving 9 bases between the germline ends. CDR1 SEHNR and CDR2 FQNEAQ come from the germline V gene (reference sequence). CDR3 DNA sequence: TGTGCCAGCAGTGGGGCCGAGAACACTGAAGCTTTCTTT. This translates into CASSGAENTEAFF.

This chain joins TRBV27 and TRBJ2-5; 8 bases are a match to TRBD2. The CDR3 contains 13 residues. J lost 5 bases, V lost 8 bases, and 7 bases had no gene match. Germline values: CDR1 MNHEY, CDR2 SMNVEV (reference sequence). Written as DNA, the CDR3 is TGTGCCAGCTCTAGCGGGCTACATGAGACCCAGTACTTC. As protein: CASSSGLHETQYF.

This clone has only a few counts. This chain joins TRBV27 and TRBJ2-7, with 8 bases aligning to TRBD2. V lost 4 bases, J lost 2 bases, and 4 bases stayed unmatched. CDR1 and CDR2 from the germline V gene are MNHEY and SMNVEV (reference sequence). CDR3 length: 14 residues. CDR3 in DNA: TGTGCCAGCAGTTCTTTCGGGGGGGCCTACGAGCAGTACTTC. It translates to CASSSFGGAYEQYF.

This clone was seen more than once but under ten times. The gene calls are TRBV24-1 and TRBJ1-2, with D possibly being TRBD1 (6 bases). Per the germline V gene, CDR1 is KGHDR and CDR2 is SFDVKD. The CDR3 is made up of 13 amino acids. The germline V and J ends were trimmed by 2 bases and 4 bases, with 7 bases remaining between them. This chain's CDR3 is CATSDSDSYGYTF. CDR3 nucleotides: TGTGCCACCAGTGATTCGGACAGCTATGGCTACACCTTC.

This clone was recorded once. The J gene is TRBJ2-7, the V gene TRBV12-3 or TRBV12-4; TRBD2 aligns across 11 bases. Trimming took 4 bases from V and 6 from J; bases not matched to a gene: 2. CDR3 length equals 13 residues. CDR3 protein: CASSSGLAGEQYF. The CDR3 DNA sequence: TGTGCCAGCAGTTCAGGACTAGCGGGCGAGCAGTACTTC.

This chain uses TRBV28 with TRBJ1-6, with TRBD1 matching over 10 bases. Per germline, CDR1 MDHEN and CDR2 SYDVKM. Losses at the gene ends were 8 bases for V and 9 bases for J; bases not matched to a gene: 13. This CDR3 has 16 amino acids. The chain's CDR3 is CASLPGQGVGRSPLHF. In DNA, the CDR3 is TGTGCCAGCCTTCCTGGACAGGGGGTAGGTCGTTCACCCCTCCACTTT.

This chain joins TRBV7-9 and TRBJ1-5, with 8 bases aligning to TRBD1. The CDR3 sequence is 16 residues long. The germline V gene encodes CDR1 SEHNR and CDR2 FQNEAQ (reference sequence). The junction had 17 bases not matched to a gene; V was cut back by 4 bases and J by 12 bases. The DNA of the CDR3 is TGTGCCAGCAGCTCCGGTGGGCAGGGGGCCCTGGAGGGCCAGCATTTT. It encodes CASSSGGQGALEGQHF.

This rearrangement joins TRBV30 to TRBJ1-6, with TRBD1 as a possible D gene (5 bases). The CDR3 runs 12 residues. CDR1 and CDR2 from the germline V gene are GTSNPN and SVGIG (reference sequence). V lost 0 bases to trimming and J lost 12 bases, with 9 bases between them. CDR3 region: CAWSVPTGPLHF. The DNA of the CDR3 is TGTGCCTGGAGTGTACCAACAGGACCCCTCCACTTT.

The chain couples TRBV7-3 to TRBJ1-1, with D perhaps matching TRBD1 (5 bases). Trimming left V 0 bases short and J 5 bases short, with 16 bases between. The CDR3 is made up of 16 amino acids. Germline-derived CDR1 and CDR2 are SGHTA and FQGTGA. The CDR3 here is CASSLTPGRVFTEAFF. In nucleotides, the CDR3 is TGTGCCAGCAGCTTAACGCCCGGCAGGGTGTTTACTGAAGCTTTCTTT.

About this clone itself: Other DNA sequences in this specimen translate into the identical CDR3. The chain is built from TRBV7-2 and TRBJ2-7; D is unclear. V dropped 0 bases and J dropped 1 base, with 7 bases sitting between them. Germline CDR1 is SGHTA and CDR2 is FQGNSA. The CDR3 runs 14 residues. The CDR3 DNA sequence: TGTGCCAGCAGCTTAGCGACTGGGTCCTACGAGCAGTACTTC. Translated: CASSLATGSYEQYF.

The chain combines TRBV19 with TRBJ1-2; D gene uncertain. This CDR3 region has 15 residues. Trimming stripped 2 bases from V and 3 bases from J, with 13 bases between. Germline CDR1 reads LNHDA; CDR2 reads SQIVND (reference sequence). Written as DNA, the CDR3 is TGTGCCAGTAGTATATGGCCAGGCCTGGACTATGGCTACACCTTC. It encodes CASSIWPGLDYGYTF.